The entry below describes one T cell receptor beta chain. Its target is not known. Profiling relied on immunoSEQ multiplex PCR, and the TCRdb table lists in-frame clones only, not all of them. The sample has more than 75,000 clones, around nine tenths seen once. Per germline, CDR1 LNHDA and CDR2 SQIVND (reference sequence). The CDR3 extends over 15 amino acids. V lost 2 bases and J 7 bases, leaving 15 bases between the germline ends. Second doses were pooled across both intervals (about 4 or about 12 weeks). This sample was included in a study of T cell responses to AZD1222 COVID-19 vaccine. General observations from the study: When two AZD1222 doses had been given, Spike-specific TCR breadth and depth rose. Only a handful of AZD1222 recipients, about six in all, had baseline seropositivity. Donors were chiefly white British, with a greater number of females, and clonal diversity was perhaps underestimated.

This chain joins TRBV19 and TRBJ2-1; D not certain. This clonotype was sampled from an adult who received the AZD1222 COVID-19 vaccine. Material: peripheral blood, obtained 28 days after the second AZD1222 dose. CDR3 nucleotides: TGTGCCAGTAGTATAAATATTGGGGTTTTGAATGAGCAGTTCTTC. Translated, it gives CASSINIGVLNEQFF.